Given below is one T cell receptor (beta chain) in context. Its antigen is unknown. These data originate in a study of PD-1 blockade in classical Hodgkin lymphoma. Findings and caveats of the study: Although disease activity or prior therapy may be involved, causes of the repertoire differences remain undefined. The baseline diversity of complete responders showed similarity to that of newly diagnosed patients. By C4D1, diversity of CD4+ TCRs had risen significantly, whereas that of CD8+ TCRs had not.

Brentuximab vedotin exposure varied, and every patient relapsed after autologous stem cell transplantation. Complete response, partial response or progressive disease were the best responses. Sequenced by immunoSEQ multiplex PCR; TCRdb stores in-frame clones only, minus some. In the table there are about 150,000 clones, just under 80% of which are singletons. The source of this sequence is a human donor with classical Hodgkin lymphoma. The sequences come from peripheral blood mononuclear cells (PBMCs), collected before the second cycle of nivolumab.

In DNA, the CDR3 is TGTGCCATCAGTGGGGACAGGGGTCGGGGGACCCAGTACTTC. This sequence encodes CAISGDRGRGTQYF. The V call is TRBV10-3, the J call TRBJ2-5; 10 bases match TRBD1. The CDR3 spans 14 residues. CDR1 and CDR2 from the germline V gene are ENHRY and SYGVKD. Trimming took 4 bases from V and 7 from J; bases not matched to a gene: 6.